This note documents a single T cell receptor (beta chain) sequence. The antigen is not known. This record comes from a study of monozygotic twins with inflammatory bowel disease. Study-level points and caveats: Similarity of repertoires did not differ between concordant and discordant twins, possibly from limited power. Differing immunosuppressive treatments may have added variability to patient repertoires. Compared with healthy co-twins, IBD patients showed reduced TCRbeta repertoire diversity by inverse Simpson.

A template switching step added UMIs, each with a 6-nucleotide sample barcode. TCRdb processed the 5' RACE reads again and assigns one entry to each CDR3 protein, with no DNA. The repertoire table contains over 200,000 distinct CDR3 sequences. Germline V lookup: CDR1 SGHRS, CDR2 YFSETQ. The CDR3 has 14 amino acids. The chain carries TRBV5-1 and TRBJ1-1; TCRdb indicates TRBD1, and absent DNA this call remains unverified. Sequenced sample: blood. This TCR was sampled from a human donor with ulcerative colitis or Crohn's disease, or a healthy co-twin of an affected twin (not recorded which). The CDR3: CASSRGGLNTEAFF.